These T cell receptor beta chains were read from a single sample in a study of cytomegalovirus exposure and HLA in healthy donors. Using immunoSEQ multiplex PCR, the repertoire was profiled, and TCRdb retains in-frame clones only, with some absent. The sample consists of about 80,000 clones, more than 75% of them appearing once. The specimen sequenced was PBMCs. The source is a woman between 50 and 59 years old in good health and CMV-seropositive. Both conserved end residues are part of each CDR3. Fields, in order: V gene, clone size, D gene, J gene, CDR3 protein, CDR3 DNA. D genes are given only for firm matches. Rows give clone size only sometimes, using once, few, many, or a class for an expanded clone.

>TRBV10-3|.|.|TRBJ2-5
CAISEVGAEAETQYF
TGTGCCATCAGTGAGGTGGGGGCTGAGGCTGAGACCCAGTACTTC
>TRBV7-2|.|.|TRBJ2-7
CASSLGDFYEQYF
TGTGCCAGCAGCTTAGGGGACTTCTACGAGCAGTACTTC
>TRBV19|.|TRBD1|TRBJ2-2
CASSIGLTGVVTGELFF
TGTGCCAGTAGTATAGGCCTGACAGGGGTTGTCACCGGGGAGCTGTTTTTT
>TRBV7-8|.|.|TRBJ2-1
CASSAERLVANEQFF
TGTGCCAGCAGCGCCGAGAGACTAGTTGCGAATGAGCAGTTCTTC
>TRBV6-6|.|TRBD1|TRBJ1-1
CASSLRNRGTEAFF
TGTGCCAGCAGCCTACGGAACAGGGGTACTGAAGCTTTCTTT
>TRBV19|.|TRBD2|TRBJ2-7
CASSIGGGAGEQYF
TGTGCCAGTAGTATAGGCGGGGGGGCAGGCGAGCAGTACTTC
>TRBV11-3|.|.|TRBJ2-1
CASSPPHGSSSYNEQFF
TGTGCCAGCAGCCCCCCTCACGGGTCCTCCTCCTACAATGAGCAGTTCTTC
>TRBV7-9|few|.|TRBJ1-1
CASSNPGQNTEAFF
TGTGCCAGCAGCAACCCGGGTCAGAACACTGAAGCTTTCTTT
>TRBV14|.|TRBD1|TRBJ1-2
CASSHRDREVFYGYTF
TGTGCCAGCAGCCACCGGGACAGGGAAGTTTTCTATGGCTACACCTTC
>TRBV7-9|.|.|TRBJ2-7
CASSPPSDLAREQYF
TGTGCCAGCAGCCCCCCCAGCGACCTTGCTCGTGAGCAGTACTTC
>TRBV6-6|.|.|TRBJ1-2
CASSGPRGYTF
TGTGCCAGCAGCGGCCCCAGGGGCTACACCTTC
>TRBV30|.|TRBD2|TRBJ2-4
CAWNPERGGRNIQYF
TGTGCCTGGAACCCTGAGCGGGGGGGCCGGAACATTCAGTACTTC
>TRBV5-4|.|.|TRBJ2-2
CASSPLGANTGELFF
TGTGCCAGCAGCCCCCTGGGAGCGAACACCGGGGAGCTGTTTTTT
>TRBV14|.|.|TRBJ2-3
CASSPTGLVTDTQYF
TGTGCCAGCAGCCCCACTGGTCTAGTGACAGATACGCAGTATTTT
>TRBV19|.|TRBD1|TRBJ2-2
CASSMTGSALFF
TGTGCCAGTAGTATGACAGGGTCGGCGCTGTTTTTT
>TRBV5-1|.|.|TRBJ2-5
CASSLALQETQYF
TGCGCCAGCAGCTTGGCCCTACAAGAGACCCAGTACTTC
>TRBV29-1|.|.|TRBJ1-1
CSVGQSNTEAFF
TGCAGCGTTGGACAGTCGAACACTGAAGCTTTCTTT